This T cell receptor (beta chain) was observed in a study of blood T cell repertoires in COVID-19. Whole-study context: From T cells, B-cell-depleted T cells, or PBMCs came the material, which was cDNA or gDNA.

Trimming at V came to 8 bases and at J to 5 bases, leaving 5 bases not matched to a gene. The germline gives CDR1 SNHLY, CDR2 FYNNEI. The CDR3 is 13 amino acids. The assay was immunoSEQ multiplex PCR, and TCRdb's table has in-frame clones only and misses some. The sample consists of fewer than 95,000 clones, under 85% of them appearing once. Sample: peripheral blood. The chain links TRBV2 to TRBJ2-5, with 10 bases lining up with TRBD2. The clonotype was recovered from a human donor in a cohort sampled during active COVID-19. The DNA of the CDR3 is TGTGCCAGCTTAACTAGCGGGGCCGAGACCCAGTACTTC. This sequence encodes CASLTSGAETQYF.